A selection of T cell receptor beta chains follows, all from one sample in a study of CD8+ T cells in alopecia areata. The method was immunoSEQ multiplex PCR; TCRdb's version includes in-frame clones alone and lacks a portion of them. Among about 180,000 clones listed, around 63% were seen once. The sample here was CD4+ T cells sorted from blood, taken at week 0. These receptors all stem from a human donor with alopecia areata. CDR3s include the opening cysteine and the closing phenylalanine or tryptophan. D genes are given only for firm matches. Clone sizes are given selectively: once, few, many, or a class where the clone is expanded.

d_gene: -
abundance: -
j_gene: TRBJ1-1
len: 12
v_gene: TRBV30
CDR3aa: CAWIQGSTEAFF
CDR3nt: TGTGCCTGGATACAGGGATCGACTGAAGCTTTCTTT

d_gene: TRBD1
abundance: -
j_gene: TRBJ1-5
len: 16
v_gene: TRBV7-9
CDR3aa: CASSPLGQGAGQPQHF
CDR3nt: TGTGCCAGCAGCCCCCTCGGACAGGGGGCTGGTCAGCCCCAGCATTTT

d_gene: TRBD2
abundance: -
j_gene: TRBJ2-5
len: 14
v_gene: TRBV29-1
CDR3aa: CSVHLAGVQETQYF
CDR3nt: TGCAGCGTCCACTTAGCGGGGGTACAAGAGACCCAGTACTTC

d_gene: -
abundance: -
j_gene: TRBJ2-3
len: 14
v_gene: TRBV29-1
CDR3aa: CSVDGAARTDTQYF
CDR3nt: TGCAGCGTTGATGGGGCTGCTCGCACAGATACGCAGTATTTT

d_gene: TRBD2
abundance: -
j_gene: TRBJ2-1
len: 15
v_gene: TRBV11-2
CDR3aa: CASSPRTSGYNEQFF
CDR3nt: TGTGCCAGCAGCCCCCGGACTAGCGGCTACAATGAGCAGTTCTTC

d_gene: -
abundance: -
j_gene: TRBJ1-5
len: 12
v_gene: TRBV28
CDR3aa: CASSLVGQPQHF
CDR3nt: TGTGCCAGCAGTTTGGTGGGTCAGCCCCAGCATTTT

d_gene: TRBD2
abundance: few
j_gene: TRBJ2-1
len: 16
v_gene: TRBV9
CDR3aa: CASSVVLGGAWNEQFF
CDR3nt: TGTGCCAGCAGCGTAGTTCTCGGGGGGGCTTGGAATGAGCAGTTCTTC

d_gene: -
abundance: -
j_gene: TRBJ1-2
len: 17
v_gene: TRBV4-3
CDR3aa: CASSQETGQRPNYGYTF
CDR3nt: TGCGCCAGCAGCCAAGAAACCGGACAGCGCCCTAACTATGGCTACACCTTC

d_gene: -
abundance: -
j_gene: TRBJ1-1
len: 14
v_gene: TRBV7-8
CDR3aa: CASSSGGWNTEAFF
CDR3nt: TGTGCCAGCAGCTCAGGAGGGTGGAACACTGAAGCTTTCTTT

d_gene: TRBD2
abundance: -
j_gene: TRBJ2-7
len: 16
v_gene: TRBV15
CDR3aa: CATSRDSYGGVHEQYF
CDR3nt: TGTGCCACCAGCAGAGATTCTTACGGGGGGGTCCACGAGCAGTACTTC

d_gene: -
abundance: once
j_gene: TRBJ2-3
len: 14
v_gene: TRBV14
CDR3aa: CASSSLGQADTQYF
CDR3nt: TGTGCCAGCAGCTCGCTGGGTCAGGCAGATACGCAGTATTTT

d_gene: -
abundance: -
j_gene: TRBJ2-7
len: 13
v_gene: TRBV29-1
CDR3aa: CSVEDRANYEQYF
CDR3nt: TGCAGCGTTGAAGATCGTGCCAACTACGAGCAGTACTTC

d_gene: -
abundance: few
j_gene: TRBJ2-5
len: 15
v_gene: TRBV4-3
CDR3aa: CASSQAVAGRETQYF
CDR3nt: TGCGCCAGCAGCCAAGCCGTTGCGGGGAGAGAGACCCAGTACTTC

d_gene: -
abundance: -
j_gene: TRBJ1-1
len: 16
v_gene: TRBV4-1
CDR3aa: CASSQDLQTGNTEAFF
CDR3nt: TGCGCCAGCAGCCAAGATCTGCAGACAGGGAACACTGAAGCTTTCTTT

d_gene: -
abundance: -
j_gene: TRBJ2-1
len: 12
v_gene: TRBV6-6
CDR3aa: CASSSSSHEQFF
CDR3nt: TGTGCCAGCAGTTCCTCTAGCCATGAGCAGTTCTTC